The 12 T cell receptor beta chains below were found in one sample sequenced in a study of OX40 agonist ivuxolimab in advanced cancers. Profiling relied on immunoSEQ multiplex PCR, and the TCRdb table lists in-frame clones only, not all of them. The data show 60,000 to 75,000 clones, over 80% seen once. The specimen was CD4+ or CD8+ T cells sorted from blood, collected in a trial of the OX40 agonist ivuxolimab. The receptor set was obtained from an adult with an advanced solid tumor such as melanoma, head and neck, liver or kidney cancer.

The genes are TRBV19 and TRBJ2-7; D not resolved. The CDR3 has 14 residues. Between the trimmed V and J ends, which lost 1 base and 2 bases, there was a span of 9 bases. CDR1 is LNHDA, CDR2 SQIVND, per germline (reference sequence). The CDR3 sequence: CASSIGGVTYEQYF. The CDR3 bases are TGTGCCAGTAGTATAGGAGGAGTTACCTACGAGCAGTACTTC.

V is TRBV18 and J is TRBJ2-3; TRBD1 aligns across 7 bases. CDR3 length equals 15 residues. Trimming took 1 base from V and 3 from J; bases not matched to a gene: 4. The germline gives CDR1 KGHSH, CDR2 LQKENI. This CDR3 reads CASSPQETGTDTQYF. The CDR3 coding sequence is TGTGCCAGCTCACCACAAGAGACAGGGACAGATACGCAGTATTTT. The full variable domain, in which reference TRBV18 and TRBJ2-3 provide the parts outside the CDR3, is NAGVMQNPRHLVRRRGQEARLRCSPMKGHSHVYWYRQLPEEGLKFMVYLQKENIIDESGMPKERFSAEFPKEGPSILRIQQVVRGDSAAYFCASSPQETGTDTQYFGPGTRLTVL.

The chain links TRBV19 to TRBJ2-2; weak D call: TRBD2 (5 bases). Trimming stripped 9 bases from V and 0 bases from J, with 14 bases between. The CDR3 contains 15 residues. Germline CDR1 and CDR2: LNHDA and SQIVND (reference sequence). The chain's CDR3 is CASNPGYPNTGELFF. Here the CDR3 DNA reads TGTGCCAGCAATCCGGGATACCCGAACACCGGGGAGCTGTTTTTT.

CDR3 in DNA: TGCGCCAGCAGTAAACTTCGGGACAGTTTCTCCTACGAGCAGTACTTC. Amino acid sequence: CASSKLRDSFSYEQYF. The V call is TRBV4-3, the J call TRBJ2-7; TRBD1 agrees at 7 bases. CDR1 is LGHNA, CDR2 YSLEER, per germline. J gave up 0 bases and V 6 bases, and 11 bases lay outside the gene matches. There are 16 residues in the CDR3.

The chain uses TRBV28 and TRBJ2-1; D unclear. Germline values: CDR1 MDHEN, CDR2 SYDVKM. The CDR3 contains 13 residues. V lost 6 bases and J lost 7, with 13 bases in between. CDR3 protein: CASSLDPRNEQFF. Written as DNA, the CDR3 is TGTGCCAGCAGCCTGGACCCTAGGAATGAGCAGTTCTTC.

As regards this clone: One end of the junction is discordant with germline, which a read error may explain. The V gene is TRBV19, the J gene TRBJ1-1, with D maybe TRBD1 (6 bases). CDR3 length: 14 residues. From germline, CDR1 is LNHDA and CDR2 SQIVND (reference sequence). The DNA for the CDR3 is TGTGCCAGTAGCCCCACGGTTGGGGGGCCTGAACCTTTCTTT. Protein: CASSPTVGGPEPFF.

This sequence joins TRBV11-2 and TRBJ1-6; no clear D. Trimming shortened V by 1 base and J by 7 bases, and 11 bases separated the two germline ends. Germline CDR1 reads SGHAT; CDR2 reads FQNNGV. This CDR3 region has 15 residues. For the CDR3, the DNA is TGTGCCAGCAGCTTAGGTGTAGCTCGAAATTCACCCCTCCACTTT. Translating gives CASSLGVARNSPLHF.

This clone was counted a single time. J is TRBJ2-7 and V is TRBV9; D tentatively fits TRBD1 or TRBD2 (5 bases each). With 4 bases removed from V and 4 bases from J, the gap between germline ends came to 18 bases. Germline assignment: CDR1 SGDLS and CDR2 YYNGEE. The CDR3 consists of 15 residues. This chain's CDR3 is CASSSLGAPDYEQYF. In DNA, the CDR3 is TGTGCCAGCAGCTCACTAGGGGCACCAGATTACGAGCAGTACTTC. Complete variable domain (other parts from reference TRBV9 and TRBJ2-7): DSGVTQTPKHLITATGQRVTLRCSPRSGDLSVYWYQQSLDQGLQFLIQYYNGEERAKGNILERFSAQQFPDLHSELNLSSLELGDSALYFCASSSLGAPDYEQYFGPGTRLTVT.

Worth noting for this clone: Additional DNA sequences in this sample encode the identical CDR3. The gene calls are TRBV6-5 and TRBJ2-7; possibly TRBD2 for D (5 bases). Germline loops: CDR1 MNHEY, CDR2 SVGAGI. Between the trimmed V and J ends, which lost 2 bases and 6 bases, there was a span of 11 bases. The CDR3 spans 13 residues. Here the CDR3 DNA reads TGTGCCAGCAGTTACCTCGCCCGGGGCGAGCAGTACTTC. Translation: CASSYLARGEQYF.

The CDR3 loop reads CASNYPTGRHGYTF. In DNA form, the CDR3 reads TGTGCCAGCAACTATCCGACAGGGCGCCATGGCTACACCTTC. The chain is built from TRBV13 and TRBJ1-2; 7 nucleotides line up with TRBD1. This CDR3 has 14 amino acids. From germline, CDR1 is PRHDT and CDR2 FYEKMQ (reference sequence). Trimming removed 7 bases from V and 6 bases from J; junction bases left unmatched: 11. The whole variable domain, remainder taken from reference TRBV13 and TRBJ1-2, is AAGVIQSPRHLIKEKRETATLKCYPIPRHDTVYWYQQGPGQDPQFLISFYEKMQSDKGSIPDRFSAQQFSDYHSELNMSSLELGDSALYFCASNYPTGRHGYTFGSGTRLTVV.

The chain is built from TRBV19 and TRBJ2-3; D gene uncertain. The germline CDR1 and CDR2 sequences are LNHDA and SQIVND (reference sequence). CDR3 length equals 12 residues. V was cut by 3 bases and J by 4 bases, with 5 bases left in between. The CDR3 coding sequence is TGTGCCAGTAGTATTAGTGCAGATACGCAGTATTTT. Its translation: CASSISADTQYF.

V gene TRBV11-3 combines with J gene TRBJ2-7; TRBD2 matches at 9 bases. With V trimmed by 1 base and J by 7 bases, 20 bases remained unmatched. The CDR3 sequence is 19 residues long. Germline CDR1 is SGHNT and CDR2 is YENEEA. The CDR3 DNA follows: TGTGCCAGCAGCTTAGTAAGTAGCTGGCGGGAGGGCTCTCTTGGAGAGCAGTACTTC. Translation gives CASSLVSSWREGSLGEQYF.